This T cell receptor beta chain was recorded in a study of cytomegalovirus exposure and HLA in healthy donors. As for the study in general: Among the roughly 400 genotyped donors, around 81% were placed in the Caucasian-associated ancestry cluster.

General study points: Follow-up analysis found HLA locus-dependent TCR association rates, highest for DRB1 and lowest for HLA-C.

Concerning this clone itself: Its antigen is not identified.

Amplification used 60 Vbeta primers and 13 Jbeta primers. Produced via immunoSEQ multiplex PCR; TCRdb's table is partial and in-frame only. The specimen's table records about 72,000 clones. The J segment lost 5 bases and the V segment lost 5 bases, leaving 17 bases of the junction unmatched. The CDR3 loop spans 17 amino acids. The germline gives CDR1 LNHDA, CDR2 SQIVND (reference sequence). This clonotype was obtained from a man aged 50-60 years in good health and CMV-seropositive. This chain links TRBV19 with TRBJ1-1, with 7 bases identical to TRBD1. Sequenced: PBMCs. The CDR3 DNA reads as TGTGCCAGTAGTGCCCTTGGTGCAGGGGGGTTGGAAACTGAAGCTTTCTTT. Translated: CASSALGAGGLETEAFF. Variable domain in full (rest from reference TRBV19 and TRBJ1-1): DGGITQSPKYLFRKEGQNVTLSCEQNLNHDAMYWYRQDPGQGLRLIYYSQIVNDFQKGDIAEGYSVSREKKESFPLTVTSAQKNPTAFYLCASSALGAGGLETEAFFGQGTRLTVV.